The 2 T cell receptor beta chains presented below share a single source sample, sequenced in a study of cytomegalovirus exposure and HLA in healthy donors. The table came from immunoSEQ multiplex PCR; TCRdb's copy has only in-frame clones and leaves some out. This table has 150,000 or so clones, 85% to 90% appearing once. The sequencing sample was made of PBMCs. These receptors all stem from a woman aged 18-29 years in good health and CMV-seropositive.

The V and J genes are TRBV5-6 and TRBJ1-1, with 8 bases lining up with TRBD1. The germline CDR1 and CDR2 sequences are SGHDT and YYEEEE. This CDR3 is built from 15 residues. The V gene end was trimmed by 4 bases and the J gene end by 0 bases; junction bases not matched to a gene: 5. CDR3 loop: CASSPDRGMNTEAFF. The DNA for the CDR3 is TGTGCCAGCAGCCCAGACAGGGGAATGAACACTGAAGCTTTCTTT.

The rearrangement joins TRBV6-5 to TRBJ1-5; TRBD1 agrees at 7 bases. The CDR3 runs to 14 residues. Looked up from germline, CDR1 is MNHEY and CDR2 is SVGAGI. The V gene end was trimmed by 6 bases and the J gene end by 2 bases; junction bases not matched to a gene: 4. The CDR3 coding sequence is TGTGCCAGCAGCCTCGGGACAGGCAATCAGCCCCAGCATTTT. Amino acids: CASSLGTGNQPQHF.